This paragraph reports one TCR beta chain. This sample also contains other DNA sequences that code for the same CDR3. This entry belongs to a study of blood T cell repertoires in COVID-19. Enrollment of patients from Seattle took place during active infection, with longitudinal follow-up. V lost 2 bases to trimming and J lost 1 base, with 6 bases between them. Germline V gene sequence: CDR1 SGHRS, CDR2 YFSETQ. This CDR3 has 13 residues. Source study methods: Estimation of nucleated cell counts relied on the amplification of reference gene primers. Data came from immunoSEQ multiplex PCR; TCRdb stores just in-frame clones and leaves some out. The V and J calls and clone size are taken from that table; D and trimming were inferred from the DNA. The profile shows 150,000 or so clones, roughly 86% of them singletons.

The rearrangement uses TRBV5-1 and TRBJ1-1, with no clear D. The TCR sequence derives from a man aged 55-75 years with COVID-19, enrolled during active disease. Sequences were obtained from peripheral blood. CDR3 in DNA: TGCGCCAGCAGCTTAGCGGAGAACACTGAAGCTTTCTTT. Translated: CASSLAENTEAFF.